One T cell receptor (beta chain) is described in this entry. This clonotype appeared a few times. What this receptor recognizes is not known. Per-base quality was not reported, and no clone a single base away is much larger than it. Measured from the cysteine to the phenylalanine, the CDR3 is 12 residues long. The kept DNA is CDR3 alone, 36 bases in frame from the first base. As encoded in the germline V gene, CDR1 is SQVTM while CDR2 is ANQGSEA. The germline ends are 16 bases apart after V is trimmed by 6 bases and J by 8 bases. The library was obtained by RT-PCR. TCRdb names NextSeq 550 as the instrument used. The public reads were run again by TCRdb, first through fastp at Q25 and then through MiXCR, and only productive beta chains were kept. Under each unique CDR3 protein, matching rows form one entry showing the most common genes and DNA. In this sample the table shows roughly 960,000 distinct CDR3 sequences, about 20% of which occur a single time. The ten largest clonotypes hold 6% of the sample.

This sample was included in a study of patients and donors after allogeneic stem cell transplantation (TCRdb year 2020). This TCR derives from a human donor who was either an allogeneic HSCT recipient or a stem cell or donor lymphocyte infusion donor (not recorded which). It is not recorded whose cells these are; they may come from a transplant donor. This chain joins TRBV29-1 to TRBJ1-2, with the D gene uncertain. Source material: blood, either unsorted or a sorted T cell fraction (not recorded which). The CDR3 reads as follows: CSVGRDLGGYTF. In nucleotides, the sequence is TGCAGCGTGGGAAGAGATCTGGGAGGCTACACCTTC.